This T cell receptor beta chain was captured in a study of blood T cell repertoires in COVID-19. About the research overall: Sites in the United States, Italy and Spain provided acute and convalescent COVID-19 samples. Sample material is recorded as cDNA or gDNA derived from T cells, B-cell-depleted T cells, or PBMCs.

The ends lost 5 bases at V and 6 bases at J; junction bases unmatched: 9. Germline CDR1 SEHNR, CDR2 FQNEAQ (reference sequence). This CDR3 is built from 14 residues. In the authors' methods: Cell counts per sample came from amplifying reference gene primers. The repertoire was sequenced with immunoSEQ multiplex PCR; TCRdb's copy has only in-frame clones and lacks some. V and J calls and clone size are those listed in that table; D and trimming were worked out from the DNA. The data show about 320,000 clones, over 75% seen once. The specimen was peripheral blood. The chain recombines TRBV7-9 with TRBJ1-2, with TRBD1 identical over 7 bases. This receptor was identified in a human donor in a cohort sampled during active COVID-19. CDR3 nucleotides: TGTGCCAGCAGCATAGATGAGGGGGCGGATGGCTACACCTTC. It translates to CASSIDEGADGYTF.